A selection of T cell receptor beta chains follows, all from one sample in a study of blood T cell repertoires in COVID-19. Data came from immunoSEQ multiplex PCR; TCRdb stores just in-frame clones and leaves some out. The sample includes around 140,000 clones, over 80% seen only once; the top ten take under 2.5%. The sequenced sample was peripheral blood. These receptors came from a man aged 45-60 years with active COVID-19. Each CDR3 is given with its conserved first and last residue. The D gene is left open where the match is weak. Expanded clones are given a class, and other clones once, few, many or no size at all.

>TRBV18|TRBJ1-2|TRBD1|NA
CASSPGTGIIGYTF
TGTGCCAGCTCACCCGGGACAGGGATAATTGGCTACACCTTC
>TRBV4-2|TRBJ2-2|NA|NA
CASSQTGTFNTGELFF
TGTGCCAGCAGCCAGACCGGGACTTTCAACACCGGGGAGCTGTTTTTT
>TRBV18|TRBJ2-1|NA|NA
CASSPPNQGIGNEQFF
TGTGCCAGCTCACCTCCAAACCAGGGAATTGGCAATGAGCAGTTCTTC
>TRBV4-1|TRBJ2-5|TRBD2|NA
CASSAHGTSGGAETQYF
TGCGCCAGCAGCGCTCACGGGACTAGCGGGGGGGCGGAGACCCAGTACTTC
>TRBV6-2/TRBV6-3|TRBJ2-1|NA|NA
CASSNRGREVYNEQFF
TGTGCCAGCAGCAACAGGGGGCGGGAGGTGTACAATGAGCAGTTCTTC
>TRBV19|TRBJ1-2|NA|once
CASTGELGVRYGYTF
TGTGCCAGTACGGGGGAGCTGGGGGTGAGGTATGGCTACACCTTC
>TRBV5-4|TRBJ1-1|TRBD1|NA
CASSFRDRETAFF
TGTGCCAGCAGTTTCCGGGACAGGGAGACGGCTTTCTTT
>TRBV6-5|TRBJ1-5|NA|NA
CASSNRGLGQPQHF
TGTGCCAGCAGTAACCGAGGACTAGGACAGCCCCAGCATTTT
>TRBV12-3/TRBV12-4|TRBJ2-3|NA|NA
CASSLGGAALDF
TGTGCCAGCAGTTTGGGGGGGGCCGCGCTGGATTTT
>TRBV28|TRBJ2-7|NA|NA
CASSTGGEHEQYF
TGTGCCAGCAGTACAGGGGGGGAGCACGAGCAGTACTTC
>TRBV7-2|TRBJ2-1|TRBD2|NA
CASSLDPLGTINFNEQFF
TGTGCCAGCAGCTTAGATCCCCTCGGGACTATAAATTTCAATGAGCAGTTCTTC
>TRBV2|TRBJ1-5|TRBD1|NA
CASNQQGTLQPQHF
TGTGCCAGCAACCAACAGGGGACCCTTCAGCCCCAGCATTTT
>TRBV4-1|TRBJ2-2|TRBD1|NA
CASSQAGTGLNGELFF
TGCGCCAGCAGCCAAGCCGGGACAGGGTTAAACGGGGAGCTGTTTTTT
>TRBV7-7|TRBJ2-7|TRBD1|once
CASSPGQGPTYEQYF
TGTGCCAGCAGCCCGGGACAGGGGCCTACCTACGAGCAGTACTTC
>TRBV2|TRBJ2-7|NA|NA
CASELDRTTKF
TGTGCCAGCGAACTGGACAGAACTACTAAATTC
>TRBV27|TRBJ2-7|NA|NA
CASSLYTAYEQYF
TGTGCCAGCAGTTTATACACAGCCTACGAGCAGTACTTC